Below, 24 T cell receptor beta chains from the same sample are listed, as sequenced in a study of blood T cell repertoires in COVID-19. The table came from immunoSEQ multiplex PCR; TCRdb's copy has only in-frame clones and leaves some out. The repertoire holds roughly 100,000 clones, with about 77% as singletons. Sequenced input: peripheral blood. The receptors come from an elderly woman with acute or convalescent COVID-19.

The chain uses TRBV5-3 and TRBJ2-3; tentatively, D is TRBD2 (6 bases). TRBV5-3 carries the ORF label, with uncertain function. V was clipped by 4 bases and J by 3 bases, with 21 bases between them. This CDR3 is 17 amino acids long. As DNA, the CDR3 is TGTGCCAGAAGCCCTGGGACTCGGGAAAAGGGTACAGATACGCAGTATTTT. Its protein is CARSPGTREKGTDTQYF.

The gene calls are TRBV18 and TRBJ1-1, with D uncertain. This CDR3 has 13 amino acids. With 5 bases removed from V and 0 bases from J, the gap between germline ends came to 7 bases. Germline values: CDR1 KGHSH, CDR2 LQKENI. The CDR3 sequence: CASSRRLNTEAFF. The CDR3, as DNA: TGTGCCAGCTCAAGGAGGTTGAACACTGAAGCTTTCTTT.

This chain's CDR3 is CASRAGTLSSYEQYF. In DNA, the CDR3 is TGTGCCAGCAGGGCCGGGACTCTAAGCTCCTACGAGCAGTACTTC. The J gene is TRBJ2-7, the V gene TRBV2; D is possibly TRBD2 (6 bases). Trimming took 6 bases from V and 0 from J, leaving 15 bases between them. CDR1 is SNHLY and CDR2 is FYNNEI in the germline V gene. The CDR3 runs 15 residues.

This chain links TRBV6-5 with TRBJ2-7; 7 positions agree with TRBD2. The length of the CDR3 is 13 residues. Per germline, CDR1 MNHEY and CDR2 SVGAGI. J gave up 4 bases and V 6 bases, and 6 bases lay outside the gene matches. The DNA of the CDR3 is TGTGCCAGCAGAATTACTAGCGAGTACGAGCAGTACTTC. Amino acids: CASRITSEYEQYF.

This chain connects TRBV5-4 to TRBJ2-1, with TRBD1 matching over 7 bases. V dropped 3 bases and J dropped 4; count of bases not matched to a gene: 10. This CDR3 has 16 residues. Germline V gene data show CDR1 as SGHNT and CDR2 as YYREEE (reference sequence). CDR3 nucleotide sequence: TGTGCCAGCAGCTCTGACAGGGTTAGGGGATACAATGAGCAGTTCTTC. Its translation: CASSSDRVRGYNEQFF.

With regard to this clone: The conserved phenylalanine or tryptophan normally closing the CDR3 is absent here, so this likely arose from a read error. The DNA is omitted, as the CDR3 cannot be located on it reliably, and the CDR3 follows TCRdb's listing. The V and J genes are TRBV23-1 and TRBJ1-1; no check of the table's D call, TRBD1, against the DNA was made. TRBV23-1 is known as an ORF, though its function is uncertain. The length of the CDR3 is 9 amino acids, counting both ends. CDR3 residues: CASNLGQLL.

V and J are TRBV19 and TRBJ1-5; tentatively, D is TRBD1 (6 bases). CDR3 size: 16 residues. The V gene lost 0 bases and the J gene lost 6 bases, with 15 bases spanning the gap. CDR1 and CDR2 (germline): LNHDA, SQIVND (reference sequence). CDR3 nucleotide sequence: TGTGCCAGTAGTATAGATCGGTCCCGGGGGGCTCAGCCCCAGCATTTT. It is translated as CASSIDRSRGAQPQHF.

The V gene is TRBV18, the J gene TRBJ1-1; 8 positions agree with TRBD1. Trimming at V came to 5 bases and at J to 4 bases, leaving 9 bases not matched to a gene. CDR3 length equals 15 residues. Germline CDR1 and CDR2: KGHSH and LQKENI. In DNA form, the CDR3 reads TGTGCCAGCTCAGGGACCAGGGGGCGAGCCACTGAAGCTTTCTTT. This encodes CASSGTRGRATEAFF. The full variable domain, rest sourced from reference TRBV18 and TRBJ1-1, is NAGVMQNPRHLVRRRGQEARLRCSPMKGHSHVYWYRQLPEEGLKFMVYLQKENIIDESGMPKERFSAEFPKEGPSILRIQQVVRGDSAAYFCASSGTRGRATEAFFGQGTRLTVV.

The chain has TRBV6-5 and TRBJ2-5, with a possible D match to TRBD2 (7 bases). This CDR3 spans 14 amino acids. Germline CDR1 is MNHEY and CDR2 is SVGAGI. Trimming removed 8 bases at V and 1 base at J, with 14 bases between. CDR3 nucleotide sequence: TGTGCCAGCGAGGCAGGGGAGGGCCAAGAGACCCAGTACTTC. Translated: CASEAGEGQETQYF.

This clone was recorded at least ten times. This chain connects TRBV18 to TRBJ1-2; 9 bases align to TRBD1. V gave up 3 bases and J gave up 6 bases; unmatched junction bases: 5. In germline, CDR1 is KGHSH, CDR2 LQKENI. The length of the CDR3 is 14 residues. The CDR3 region has the DNA TGTGCCAGCTCACCGGGACAGGGTCTCCATGGCTACACCTTC. Protein sequence: CASSPGQGLHGYTF.

This clone was counted a few times. The chain combines TRBV6-2 or TRBV6-3 with TRBJ1-5; a weak D match, TRBD1 (5 bases). The CDR3 has 14 amino acids. Looked up from germline, CDR1 is MNHEY and CDR2 is SVGEGT. The V gene lost 0 bases and the J gene lost 6 bases, with 9 bases spanning the gap. CDR3: CASSYSGPPQPQHF. CDR3 sequence (DNA): TGTGCCAGCAGTTACTCGGGGCCGCCTCAGCCCCAGCATTTT.

As concerns this clone: The sample has other DNA sequences that encode this CDR3 too. The chain combines TRBV18 with TRBJ1-5; 7 positions match TRBD1. Germline-derived CDR1 and CDR2 are KGHSH and LQKENI. With V trimmed by 2 bases and J by 2 bases, 0 bases remained unmatched. CDR3 length equals 14 residues. The CDR3 coding sequence is TGTGCCAGCTCACCAGGACAGGGCAATCAGCCCCAGCATTTT. Translation: CASSPGQGNQPQHF.

J is TRBJ1-5 and V is TRBV28; D gene uncertain. V was trimmed by 8 bases and J by 7 bases, leaving 12 bases between them. The CDR3 is 12 amino acids. Per germline, CDR1 MDHEN and CDR2 SYDVKM. The CDR3 nucleotides read TGTGCCAGCCACCAGGCTCCCCAGCCCCAGCATTTT. It specifies CASHQAPQPQHF. Full variable domain (missing parts from reference TRBV28 and TRBJ1-5): DVKVTQSSRYLVKRTGEKVFLECVQDMDHENMFWYRQDPGLGLRLIYFSYDVKMKEKGDIPEGYSVSREKKERFSLILESASTNQTSMYLCASHQAPQPQHFGDGTRLSIL.

V usage is TRBV3-1 (or the pseudogene TRBV3-2) and J usage is TRBJ1-5, with a weak D call TRBD1 (6 bases). The CDR3 contains 14 residues. CDR1 is LGHDT and CDR2 is YNNKEL in the germline V gene (reference sequence). Trimming took off 1 base at V and 11 bases at J, with 15 bases between the two ends. This chain's CDR3 is CASSQGTAGSTQHF. In DNA form, the CDR3 reads TGTGCCAGCAGCCAAGGGACAGCCGGGTCGACCCAGCATTTT.

The V and J genes are TRBV5-1 and TRBJ2-7; 9 positions agree with TRBD1. This CDR3 spans 15 amino acids. CDR1 is SGHRS, CDR2 YFSETQ, per germline. Trimming took 2 bases from V and 3 from J; bases not matched to a gene: 6. CDR3 sequence: CASSFPGTGSYEQYF. The CDR3 DNA follows: TGCGCCAGCAGCTTCCCCGGGACAGGGAGCTACGAGCAGTACTTC.

CDR3 sequence reads: CSVTSQGVTNEQFF. The CDR3 DNA reads as TGCAGCGTTACCTCACAGGGGGTGACGAATGAGCAGTTCTTC. The rearrangement uses TRBV29-1 and TRBJ2-1, with 8 bases identical to TRBD1. The CDR3 consists of 14 residues. Trimming at V came to 5 bases and at J to 7 bases, leaving 10 bases not matched to a gene. CDR1 SQVTM and CDR2 ANQGSEA come from the germline V gene.

This sequence joins TRBV2 and TRBJ1-5; no clear D gene. CDR3 length: 13 residues. In germline, CDR1 is SNHLY, CDR2 FYNNEI. The germline V and J ends were trimmed by 7 bases and 6 bases, with 13 bases remaining between them. The CDR3 DNA follows: TGTGCCAGCAACTTATGGGAGAGTCAGCCCCAGCATTTT. Encoded protein: CASNLWESQPQHF.

V is TRBV27 and J is TRBJ1-6; tentatively, D is TRBD1 (6 bases). Trimming left V 5 bases short and J 3 bases short, with 14 bases between. Germline CDR1 is MNHEY and CDR2 is SMNVEV (reference sequence). The CDR3 length is 16 residues. In DNA form, the CDR3 reads TGTGCCAGCAGTGCACTCCAGGGGATCTATAATTCACCCCTCCACTTT. Protein sequence: CASSALQGIYNSPLHF.

The rearrangement uses TRBV29-1 and TRBJ1-2; 11 nucleotides line up with TRBD1. CDR1 and CDR2 from the germline V gene are SQVTM and ANQGSEA. Trimming took 1 base from V and 8 from J; bases not matched to a gene: 6. The CDR3 has 14 amino acids. This chain's CDR3 is CSVEGGTGGSGYTF. The CDR3 bases are TGCAGCGTTGAAGGTGGGACAGGGGGATCCGGCTACACCTTC.

The chain joins TRBV7-9 to TRBJ1-2; maybe TRBD1 (6 bases). The CDR3 sequence is 14 residues long. Trimming shortened V by 4 bases and J by 4 bases, and 13 bases separated the two germline ends. Germline values: CDR1 SEHNR, CDR2 FQNEAQ (reference sequence). The CDR3 DNA reads as TGTGCCAGCAGCTCAAACAGGGTCGCCTATGGCTACACCTTC. Translated: CASSSNRVAYGYTF.

The chain combines TRBV7-3 with TRBJ2-1; 8 bases agree with TRBD2. This CDR3 comprises 15 residues. Germline V CDR1 and CDR2: SGHTA, FQGTGA. V lost 3 bases to trimming and J lost 4 bases; unmatched junction nucleotides: 5. The CDR3 loop reads CASSLGGGRYNEQFF. CDR3 sequence (DNA): TGTGCCAGCAGCTTGGGCGGGGGGCGATACAATGAGCAGTTCTTC.

V and J are TRBV27 and TRBJ1-2; 10 nucleotides match TRBD1. Germline V CDR1 and CDR2: MNHEY, SMNVEV (reference sequence). The V segment lost 2 bases and the J segment 5 bases; nucleotides outside the gene matches: 2. This CDR3 is 14 amino acids long. CDR3 residues: CASSLMGQGYGYTF. The CDR3 DNA reads as TGTGCCAGCAGTTTAATGGGACAGGGGTATGGCTACACCTTC.

The V gene is TRBV2, the J gene TRBJ1-5; tentative D call: TRBD1 (5 bases). Germline V gene sequence: CDR1 SNHLY, CDR2 FYNNEI. This CDR3 is 13 amino acids long. Trimming shortened V by 4 bases and J by 4 bases, and 8 bases separated the two germline ends. The CDR3 nucleotides read TGTGCCAGCAGTGTCGCAGGGAATCAGCCCCAGCATTTT. Translated, it gives CASSVAGNQPQHF.

The rearrangement uses TRBV29-1 and TRBJ1-5; 10 nucleotides agree with TRBD1. CDR3 length equals 14 residues. Germline V gene sequence: CDR1 SQVTM, CDR2 ANQGSEA. The trim removed 6 bases at V and 7 bases at J, leaving 9 bases unmatched. The CDR3 sequence: CSVRTGGFGQPQHF. CDR3 sequence (DNA): TGCAGCGTCCGGACAGGGGGTTTTGGGCAGCCCCAGCATTTT.